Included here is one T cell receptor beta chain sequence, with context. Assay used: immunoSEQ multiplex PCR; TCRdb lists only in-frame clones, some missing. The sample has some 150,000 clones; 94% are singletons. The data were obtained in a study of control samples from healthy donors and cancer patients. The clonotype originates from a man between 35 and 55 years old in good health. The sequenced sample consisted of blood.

The CDR3 loop reads CASHDLSRNSPLHF. The CDR3 region has the DNA TGTGCCAGCCATGACCTGTCGCGGAATTCACCCCTCCACTTT. This rearrangement joins TRBV2 to TRBJ1-6; unclear D gene. Deletions cut 8 bases from V and 7 bases from J, with 15 bases between. Germline V gives CDR1 SNHLY, CDR2 FYNNEI. This CDR3 has 14 amino acids.